Below, 12 T cell receptor beta chains from the same sample are listed, as sequenced in a study of graft-versus-host responses after intestinal transplantation. Using immunoSEQ multiplex PCR, the repertoire was profiled, and TCRdb retains in-frame clones only, with some absent. Of some 14,000 clones listed, under 35% are singletons. This specimen consisted of alloreactive CD4+ T cells from a mixed lymphocyte reaction culture, obtained before intestinal transplant. Subset denoted: CFSE-low proliferating T cells sorted from approximately 6-day pre-transplant mixed lymphocyte reaction (GvH or HvG direction). The receptors here all came from a human patient who received an intestinal transplant.

This clone was detected a few times. V usage is TRBV28 and J usage is TRBJ1-3, with 9 bases lining up with TRBD1. The germline gives CDR1 MDHEN, CDR2 SYDVKM. The CDR3 runs to 17 residues. The ends lost 5 bases at V and 6 bases at J; junction bases unmatched: 14. CDR3 nucleotides: TGTGCCAGCAGTCCCCAAAAACCGGGACAGGGCTCAAACACCATATATTTT. It codes for CASSPQKPGQGSNTIYF.

Judged by abundance, this clone is medium-sized. The CDR3 sequence is CASSARGNQPQHF. CDR3 sequence (DNA): TGTGCCAGCAGTGCCCGAGGGAATCAGCCCCAGCATTTT. This rearrangement joins TRBV6-1 to TRBJ1-5; D remains ambiguous. The V gene's germline CDR1 is MNHNS and CDR2 SASEGT. CDR3 length equals 13 residues. Trimming left V 4 bases short and J 4 bases short, with 8 bases between.

The sample holds a few counts of this clone. The rearrangement links TRBV6-5 to TRBJ2-5; D is possibly TRBD1 (6 bases). The J call may be incorrect, as the DNA end agrees better with TRBJ2-7. Per the germline V gene, CDR1 is MNHEY and CDR2 is SVGAGI. The CDR3 runs 12 residues. DNA for the CDR3: TGTGCCAGCAGTGGCACAGGGAACGAGCAGTACTTC. Translation: CASSGTGNEQYF.

In DNA, the CDR3 is TGTGCCAGCAGCCGTGGGACAGGGTATTACAATGAGCAGTTCTTC. It codes for CASSRGTGYYNEQFF. The chain has TRBV11-3 and TRBJ2-1; TRBD1 agrees at 9 bases. J gave up 4 bases and V 5 bases, and 6 bases lay outside the gene matches. There are 15 residues in the CDR3. In germline, CDR1 is SGHNT, CDR2 YENEEA.

This clone was observed a handful of times. This chain joins TRBV6-1 and TRBJ2-3; 7 bases fit TRBD1. The CDR3 is 15 amino acids. Per the germline V gene, CDR1 is MNHNS and CDR2 is SASEGT. The V and J ends lost 6 bases and 0 bases, in that order; junction bases with no gene match: 6. DNA for the CDR3: TGTGCCAGCAGGGCTGACAGGGACAGCACAGATACGCAGTATTTT. Protein: CASRADRDSTDTQYF.

The V call is TRBV7-9, the J call TRBJ1-6; D is uncertain. Germline CDR1 SEHNR, CDR2 FQNEAQ (reference sequence). This CDR3 spans 14 amino acids. V gave up 1 base and J gave up 8 bases, with 9 bases separating them. The CDR3 DNA reads as TGTGCCAGCAGCTTAGTCGGCTTGGATTCACCCCTCCACTTT. Its translation: CASSLVGLDSPLHF.

This clone appeared a few times. This chain joins TRBV5-1 and TRBJ2-7; D ambiguous. Trimming took off 7 bases at V and 2 bases at J, with 7 bases between the two ends. The CDR3 sequence is 11 residues long. Germline lookup yields CDR1 SGHRS and CDR2 YFSETQ. The CDR3 spells CASAVAYEQYF. The DNA for the CDR3 is TGCGCCAGCGCCGTAGCCTACGAGCAGTACTTC.

This chain connects TRBV20-1 to TRBJ2-1; the D is unclear. The germline gives CDR1 DFQATT, CDR2 SNEGSKA (reference sequence). Trimming removed 6 bases at V and 10 bases at J, with 13 bases between. CDR3 length equals 11 residues. The CDR3 DNA follows: TGCAGTGCCCTACTCGCGAGAGAGCAGTTCTTC. Translation gives CSALLAREQFF.

This clone has just a few counts. The chain employs TRBV5-6 and TRBJ2-7; a possible D gene is TRBD1 (5 bases). Trimming left V 1 base short and J 4 bases short, with 12 bases between. Germline V gene data show CDR1 as SGHDT and CDR2 as YYEEEE. This CDR3 is built from 14 residues. CDR3 DNA: TGTGCCAGCAGCTTGCGTGGGGCGTATTACGAGCAGTACTTC. Amino acid sequence: CASSLRGAYYEQYF.

This clone was observed a few times. The V gene is TRBV2, the J gene TRBJ2-3, with TRBD2 identical over 9 bases. V lost 6 bases, J lost 4 bases, and 5 bases stayed unmatched. The CDR3 extends over 14 amino acids. Per germline, CDR1 SNHLY and CDR2 FYNNEI. Here the CDR3 DNA reads TGTGCCAGCAGGATAGCGGGAGCCCCAGATACGCAGTATTTT. Its translation is CASRIAGAPDTQYF.

V gene TRBV14 combines with J gene TRBJ1-4, with D unresolved. Germline V gene lookup returns CDR1 SGHDN and CDR2 FVKESK. The CDR3 extends over 15 amino acids. Trimming left V 4 bases short and J 6 bases short, with 15 bases between. CDR3 protein: CASSPFAGYYEKLFF. CDR3 nucleotide sequence: TGTGCCAGCAGCCCCTTCGCCGGCTACTATGAAAAACTGTTTTTT.

For the CDR3, the DNA is TGTGCCAGCAGCTTAGCGGGGGGGGTGGGCAATCAGCCCCAGCATTTT. Its translation is CASSLAGGVGNQPQHF. This chain uses TRBV7-8 with TRBJ1-5, with a possible D match to TRBD1 (5 bases). Trimming took off 0 bases at V and 2 bases at J, with 11 bases between the two ends. CDR1 and CDR2 from the germline V gene are SGHVS and FQNEAQ. The CDR3 is 16 residues long. Combining the CDR3 with reference TRBV7-8 and TRBJ1-5 gives the whole variable domain GAGVSQSPRYKVAKRGQDVALRCDPISGHVSLFWYQQALGQGPEFLTYFQNEAQLDKSGLPSDRFFAERPEGSVSTLKIQRTQQEDSAVYLCASSLAGGVGNQPQHFGDGTRLSIL.